The entry that follows covers one TCR beta chain sequence. As yet, its antigen is unknown. Per the germline V gene, CDR1 is GTSNPN and CDR2 is SVGIG (reference sequence). V was shortened by 3 bases and J by 0 bases, with 6 bases between the two germline ends. The CDR3 extends over 14 amino acids. The sample belongs to a study of T cell responses to AZD1222 COVID-19 vaccine. Overall study findings and caveats: At 160-218 and 743-854, vaccine-associated CD4 TCRs were dominant, and they spanned spike. No day 14 peak samples; only post-peak repertoires were characterized. White British people made up most donors, females outnumbered males, and clonal diversity was possibly underestimated.

Clones were sequenced by immunoSEQ multiplex PCR, and TCRdb holds only the in-frame ones, with some missing. The table shows 65,000 to 85,000 clones, with 70% to 90% occurring only once. V is TRBV30 and J is TRBJ1-6; D gene uncertain. This receptor was obtained from an adult who received the MenACWY meningococcal vaccine as a control. The specimen was peripheral blood, collected 28 days after the second dose of the MenACWY control vaccine. CDR3 protein: CAWSHRSYNSPLHF. DNA for the CDR3: TGTGCCTGGAGCCACCGCTCCTATAATTCACCCCTCCACTTT.